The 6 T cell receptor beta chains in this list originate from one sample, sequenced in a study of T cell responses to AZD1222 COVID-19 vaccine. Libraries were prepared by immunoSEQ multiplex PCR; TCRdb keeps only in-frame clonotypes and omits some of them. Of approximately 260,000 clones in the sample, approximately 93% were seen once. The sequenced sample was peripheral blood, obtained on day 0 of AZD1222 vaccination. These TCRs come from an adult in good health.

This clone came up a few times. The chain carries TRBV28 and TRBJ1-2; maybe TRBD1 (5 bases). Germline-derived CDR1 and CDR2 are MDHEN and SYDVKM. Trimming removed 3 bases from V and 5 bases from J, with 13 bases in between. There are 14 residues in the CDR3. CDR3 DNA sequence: TGTGCCAGCAGTTTGGGGGGGACCGGATATGGCTACACCTTC. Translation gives CASSLGGTGYGYTF.

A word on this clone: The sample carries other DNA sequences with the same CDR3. The CDR3: CASSQGGNTEAFF. For the CDR3, the DNA is TGTGCCAGCAGCCAAGGGGGGAACACTGAAGCTTTCTTT. The chain joins TRBV5-4 to TRBJ1-1; TRBD1 might be the D (6 bases). The ends were cut back, 4 bases at V and 1 base at J, with 8 bases in the middle. The germline CDR1 and CDR2 sequences are SGHNT and YYREEE (reference sequence). CDR3 size: 13 residues.

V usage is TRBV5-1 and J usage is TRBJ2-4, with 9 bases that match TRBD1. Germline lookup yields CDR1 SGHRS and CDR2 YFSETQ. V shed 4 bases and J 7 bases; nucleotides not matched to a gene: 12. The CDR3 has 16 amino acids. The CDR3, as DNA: TGCGCCAGCAGCCCCCCGTCTATGGGACAGGGCAACATTCAGTACTTC. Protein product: CASSPPSMGQGNIQYF.

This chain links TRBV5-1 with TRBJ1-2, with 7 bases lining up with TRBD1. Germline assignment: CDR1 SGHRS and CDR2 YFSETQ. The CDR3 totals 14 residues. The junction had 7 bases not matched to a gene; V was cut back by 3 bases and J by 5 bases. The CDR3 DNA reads TGCGCCAGCAGCTACCAGACAGGGCTTTATGGCTACACCTTC. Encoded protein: CASSYQTGLYGYTF.

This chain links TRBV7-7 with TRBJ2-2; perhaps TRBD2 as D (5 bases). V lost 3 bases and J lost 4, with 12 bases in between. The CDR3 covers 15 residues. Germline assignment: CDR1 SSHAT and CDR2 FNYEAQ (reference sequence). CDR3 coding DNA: TGTGCCAGCAGCTTCTCTCTGGGGAGCACCGGGGAGCTGTTTTTT. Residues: CASSFSLGSTGELFF.

Here the CDR3 DNA reads TGTGCCAGCAGCTTACAGAAACACAGGGGGTATAATGAAAAACTGTTTTTT. Translated: CASSLQKHRGYNEKLFF. V and J are TRBV7-8 and TRBJ1-4; 8 bases agree with TRBD1. After removal of 2 bases from V and 4 bases from J, the junction contained 9 bases not matched to a gene. Looked up from germline, CDR1 is SGHVS and CDR2 is FQNEAQ. CDR3 length: 17 residues.